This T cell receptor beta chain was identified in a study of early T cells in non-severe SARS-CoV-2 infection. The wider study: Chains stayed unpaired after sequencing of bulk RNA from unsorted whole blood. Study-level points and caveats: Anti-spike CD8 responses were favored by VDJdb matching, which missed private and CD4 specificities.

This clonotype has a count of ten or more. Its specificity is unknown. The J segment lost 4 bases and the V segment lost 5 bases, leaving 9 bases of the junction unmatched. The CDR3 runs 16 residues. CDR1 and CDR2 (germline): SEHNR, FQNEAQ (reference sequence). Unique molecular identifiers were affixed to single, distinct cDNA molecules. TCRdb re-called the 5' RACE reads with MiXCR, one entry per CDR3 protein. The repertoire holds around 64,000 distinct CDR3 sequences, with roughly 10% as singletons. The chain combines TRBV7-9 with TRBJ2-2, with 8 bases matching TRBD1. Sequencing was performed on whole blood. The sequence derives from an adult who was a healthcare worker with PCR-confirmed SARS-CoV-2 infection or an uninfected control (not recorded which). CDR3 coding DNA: TGTGCCAGCAGCCCGACAGGGGCGCGCGGCACCGGGGAGCTGTTTTTT. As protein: CASSPTGARGTGELFF.